The clone carrying this T cell receptor (beta chain) was detected only a few times. These data are taken from a study of OX40 agonist ivuxolimab in advanced cancers. Overall study: Having had anti-PD-1, anti-PD-L1 or anti-CTLA-4 therapy before was allowed, and roughly 40% had some.

Patients had blood sampled at baseline and again on cycle 4 day 1 and cycle 7 day 1. The method was immunoSEQ multiplex PCR; TCRdb's version includes in-frame clones alone and lacks a portion of them. The sample lists 20,000 to 25,000 clones; 88% were seen once. The sample in question was CD4+ or CD8+ T cells sorted from blood, obtained in a trial of the OX40 agonist ivuxolimab. This TCR was recovered from an adult with an advanced solid tumor such as melanoma, head and neck, liver or kidney cancer.

The CDR3: CASSVGATAYEQYF. The CDR3 DNA reads TGTGCCAGCAGCGTGGGAGCAACGGCCTACGAGCAGTACTTC. The rearrangement uses TRBV13 and TRBJ2-7, with D possibly matching TRBD2 (5 bases). Germline V lookup: CDR1 PRHDT, CDR2 FYEKMQ (reference sequence). V was trimmed by 5 bases and J by 2 bases, leaving 13 bases between them. The CDR3 runs 14 residues.